This record covers a single T cell receptor (beta chain). The germline CDR1 and CDR2 sequences are SGDLS and YYNGEE. The CDR3 has 16 residues. V shed 4 bases, J shed 5 bases, and the junction held 14 bases outside the gene matches. The source of the sample is a study of cytomegalovirus exposure and HLA in healthy donors. Across the study: Within the Caucasian-associated ancestry cluster were 81% of the roughly 400 genotyped donors.

The PCR made use of 60 Vbeta and 13 Jbeta primers. Generated by immunoSEQ multiplex PCR, the TCRdb table keeps only in-frame clones and is missing some. The table shows 85,000 to 120,000 clones, with roughly 70% occurring only once. Donors likely had unrecorded immune exposures despite being nominally healthy when sampled. This clonotype was sampled from a male donor in good health and CMV-seropositive. Sequencing input: PBMCs. The chain is built from TRBV9 and TRBJ2-5; 7 nucleotides agree with TRBD1. The CDR3 region is CASSPTPGQIAETQYF. The CDR3 region has the DNA TGTGCCAGCAGCCCCACCCCGGGACAGATTGCGGAGACCCAGTACTTC.